This T cell receptor beta chain was profiled in a study of regulatory T cells in long-lasting Graves disease. The time point denotes: persistent/refractory GD, antithyroid drugs over 5 years with positive TRAb. RNA from PBMCs was the source of the TCR library. The CDR3 length is 16 residues. V was pared by 5 bases and J by 4 bases, with 13 bases of the junction left unmatched. The TCR beta library used iRepertoire HTBI primers with Arm-PCR amplification of CDR3. TCRdb reprocessed the multiplex PCR reads via MiXCR and lists one record per CDR3 protein. The table shows roughly 470,000 distinct CDR3 sequences, with about a fifth occurring only once. A note on this clonotype: Possible read error: a much larger clone is one base away. Without the conserved terminal phenylalanine or tryptophan, this CDR3 likely stems from a read error.

This chain connects TRBV12-3 or TRBV12-4 to TRBJ1-2; TRBD1 aligns across 7 bases. The source is a female donor with Graves disease. Sequenced material: peripheral blood mononuclear cells (PBMCs), taken when the disease was refractory, from a patient treated with antithyroid drugs. The CDR3 here is CASSPLPGQYGYGYTL. CDR3 nucleotides: TGTGCCAGCAGTCCCCTACCGGGACAGTACGGCTATGGCTACACCCTC.